These 23 T cell receptor beta chains originate from one sample sequenced in a study of regulatory T cells in long-lasting Graves disease. The authors built TCR beta libraries using iRepertoire HTBI primers and Arm-PCR of CDR3 regions. TCRdb passed the multiplex PCR reads through MiXCR, listing each CDR3 protein once. Of a few hundred thousand distinct CDR3 sequences listed, about a quarter are singletons. Time point of the sample: persistent/refractory GD, antithyroid drugs over 5 years with positive TRAb. After RNA was extracted from PBMCs, the TCR library was made from it. The sequences come from peripheral blood mononuclear cells (PBMCs), collected when the disease was refractory, from a patient treated with antithyroid drugs. These receptors were taken from a female donor with Graves disease.

The chain links TRBV6-1 to TRBJ1-1, with 10 nucleotides matching TRBD1. V shed 8 bases and J 5 bases; nucleotides not matched to a gene: 26. Germline CDR1 reads MNHNS; CDR2 reads SASEGT. CDR3 length: 20 amino acids. The chain's CDR3 is CASYPNPGQGEVRVRTEAFF. The CDR3 region has the DNA TGTGCCAGCTATCCTAACCCCGGACAGGGGGAGGTCCGTGTTAGGACTGAAGCTTTCTTT.

This clonotype was seen ten or more times. The chain combines TRBV28 with TRBJ2-4, with D perhaps matching TRBD1 (6 bases). Trimming shortened V by 5 bases and J by 8 bases, and 19 bases separated the two germline ends. The CDR3 is 15 residues long. CDR1 and CDR2 (germline): MDHEN, SYDVKM. The CDR3 protein is CASSPTGTGVDIQYF. The CDR3 DNA reads TGTGCCAGCAGTCCTACAGGGACCGGAGTAGACATTCAGTACTTC.

This clonotype was counted between two and nine times. The chain uses TRBV6-1 and TRBJ1-5, with 7 bases identical to TRBD1. The CDR3 loop spans 15 amino acids. The V gene end was trimmed by 6 bases and the J gene end by 3 bases; junction bases not matched to a gene: 8. Germline CDR1 and CDR2: MNHNS and SASEGT. The CDR3 DNA reads TGTGCCAGCAGAATGGGACAGACATTCAATCAGCCCCAGCATTTT. Translating it yields CASRMGQTFNQPQHF.

This clonotype was seen just once. A read error may explain this, as a much larger clone is one base away. The rearrangement links TRBV7-9 to TRBJ1-4; D possibly corresponds to TRBD1 (6 bases). Germline assignment: CDR1 SEHNR and CDR2 FQNEAQ (reference sequence). CDR3 length: 15 amino acids. This CDR3 reads CASSLSVRGNEELFF. The DNA for the CDR3 is TGTGCCAGCAGCTTAAGTGTCAGGGGAAATGAAGAACTGTTTTTT.

This clonotype was detected ten times or more. This rearrangement joins TRBV5-4 to TRBJ2-7; tentative D call: TRBD1 (5 bases). V lost 1 base and J lost 6, with 11 bases in between. The V gene's germline CDR1 is SGHNT and CDR2 YYREEE (reference sequence). The CDR3 extends over 13 amino acids. The CDR3 sequence is CASSLSAGSEQYF. Here the CDR3 DNA reads TGTGCCAGCAGCTTGTCCGCAGGGTCCGAGCAGTACTTC.

This clonotype has just a few counts. The chain couples TRBV30 to TRBJ1-4; a possible D gene is TRBD1 (6 bases). V shed 5 bases and J shed 7 bases, with 17 bases lying between them. The length of the CDR3 is 14 residues. Per germline, CDR1 GTSNPN and CDR2 SVGIG (reference sequence). The CDR3: CAWRPTGRGEKLFF. The CDR3 DNA follows: TGTGCCTGGCGACCTACAGGGAGGGGTGAAAAACTGTTTTTT.

In this sample, this clonotype turned up a few times. The V and J genes are TRBV20-1 and TRBJ2-1; D is undetermined. The V gene lost 7 bases and the J gene lost 11 bases, with 18 bases spanning the gap. Germline V gives CDR1 DFQATT, CDR2 SNEGSKA (reference sequence). The CDR3 has 12 amino acids. Here the CDR3 reads CSVAITGFQQFF. The CDR3 bases are TGCAGTGTTGCGATAACCGGGTTCCAGCAGTTCTTC.

In this sample, this clonotype turned up a few times. The gene calls are TRBV6-2 or TRBV6-3 and TRBJ2-2; 11 bases agree with TRBD2. Germline trimming cut 7 bases from V and 0 bases from J; bases unmatched to any gene: 10. The CDR3 loop spans 18 amino acids. Germline V gene sequence: CDR1 MNHEY, CDR2 SVGEGT. CDR3 protein: CASNRLGLADSNTGELFF. CDR3 nucleotides: TGTGCCAGCAATCGCCTGGGACTAGCGGACTCGAACACCGGGGAGCTGTTTTTT.

The rearrangement uses TRBV27 and TRBJ2-2; 7 bases align to TRBD2. The germline V gene has CDR1 MNHEY and CDR2 SMNVEV (reference sequence). This CDR3 has 15 amino acids. The trim removed 5 bases at V and 3 bases at J, leaving 6 bases unmatched. In DNA form, the CDR3 reads TGTGCCAGCAGTGGCGGGAGCGCTGACACCGGGGAGCTGTTTTTT. It encodes CASSGGSADTGELFF.

This clonotype was observed at least ten times. The V gene is TRBV24-1, the J gene TRBJ2-5, with 8 bases lining up with TRBD1. The CDR3 sequence is 15 residues long. In germline, CDR1 is KGHDR, CDR2 SFDVKD. V dropped 4 bases and J dropped 3; count of bases not matched to a gene: 6. The CDR3 sequence is CATSEHGTGEETQYF. CDR3 nucleotide sequence: TGTGCCACCAGTGAGCACGGGACAGGAGAAGAGACCCAGTACTTC.

In its sample, this clonotype was seen a few times. The chain joins TRBV2 to TRBJ2-5; the match to TRBD2 covers 14 bases. Germline CDR1 and CDR2: SNHLY and FYNNEI. The CDR3 extends over 18 amino acids. Trimming removed 4 bases from V and 5 bases from J; junction bases left unmatched: 12. The DNA of the CDR3 is TGTGCCAGCAGTGGGAGACAGACTAGCGGGAGGGTTGATGAGACCCAGTACTTC. It encodes CASSGRQTSGRVDETQYF.

As regards this clonotype: The likely explanation is a read error, given a far larger clone one base away. The chain recombines TRBV6-2 or TRBV6-3 with TRBJ1-1; no reliable D call. The CDR3 totals 13 residues. The germline gives CDR1 MNHEY, CDR2 SVGEGT. The CDR3 region has the DNA TGTACCAGCAGCCTGAATATGAACACTGAAGCTTTCTTT. It is translated as CTSSLNMNTEAFF.

The chain recombines TRBV7-2 with TRBJ2-7, with D possibly TRBD2 on 6 matching bases. Germline V gene sequence: CDR1 SGHTA, CDR2 FQGNSA. The CDR3 extends over 15 amino acids. Trimming removed 5 bases at V and 2 bases at J, with 16 bases between. DNA for the CDR3: TGTGCCAGCAGCCTTTCCCGGGACTCTACCTACGAGCAGTACTTC. It encodes CASSLSRDSTYEQYF.

This rearrangement joins TRBV18 to TRBJ1-3; TRBD1 matches 10 bases. Germline values: CDR1 KGHSH, CDR2 LQKENI. This CDR3 is built from 15 residues. The V and J ends lost 3 bases and 4 bases, in that order; junction bases with no gene match: 3. The CDR3: CASSPGQGNGNTIYF. In DNA form, the CDR3 reads TGTGCCAGCTCACCGGGACAGGGGAACGGAAACACCATATATTTT.

This clonotype was found a few times. The chain employs TRBV20-1 and TRBJ1-1; TRBD1 matches 7 bases. The CDR3 runs 13 residues. Germline assignment: CDR1 DFQATT and CDR2 SNEGSKA (reference sequence). Trimming cost V 6 bases and J 2 bases; bases outside gene matches: 6. This CDR3 reads CSATDRSNTEAFF. The CDR3 region has the DNA TGCAGTGCAACGGACAGGTCCAACACTGAAGCTTTCTTT.

This clonotype was observed a few times. V is TRBV2 and J is TRBJ2-4; the D call may be TRBD1 or TRBD2 (5 bases each). Germline V lookup: CDR1 SNHLY, CDR2 FYNNEI. V gave up 7 bases and J gave up 1 base, with 14 bases separating them. CDR3 size: 15 residues. The CDR3 loop reads CASIRTWGAKNIQYF. The CDR3 coding sequence is TGTGCCAGCATTAGGACTTGGGGGGCCAAAAACATTCAGTACTTC.

This clonotype showed up many times. This chain joins TRBV2 and TRBJ2-7; D is perhaps TRBD2 (5 bases). The CDR3 is made up of 11 amino acids. The V end lost 4 bases, the J end lost 7 bases, and 8 bases lay between the germline ends. The V gene's germline CDR1 is SNHLY and CDR2 FYNNEI. CDR3 in amino acids: CASSARGEQYF. CDR3 sequence (DNA): TGTGCCAGCAGTGCCCGAGGGGAGCAGTACTTC.

To note about this clonotype: One end of the junction fails to match germline, which may point to a read error. The chain combines TRBV5-1 with TRBJ1-2, with D tentatively TRBD1 (6 bases). The germline V gene has CDR1 SGHRS and CDR2 YFSETQ. The CDR3 has 15 amino acids. The CDR3 loop reads CASSYTQGTNYGHTF. CDR3 in DNA: TGCGCCAGCAGCTATACGCAGGGGACCAACTATGGCCACACCTTC.

A few counts support this clonotype. The gene calls are TRBV20-1 and TRBJ1-1; 8 nucleotides align to TRBD1. V lost 3 bases, J lost 5 bases, and 5 bases stayed unmatched. The germline V gene has CDR1 DFQATT and CDR2 SNEGSKA (reference sequence). The CDR3 spans 13 residues. CDR3 residues: CSARTGVVTEAFF. The CDR3 bases are TGCAGTGCTAGGACAGGGGTCGTGACTGAAGCTTTCTTT.

V and J are TRBV7-3 and TRBJ2-5; 9 bases agree with TRBD2. Germline V gene data show CDR1 as SGHTA and CDR2 as FQGTGA. This CDR3 has 16 amino acids. V lost 2 bases to trimming and J lost 5 bases; unmatched junction nucleotides: 9. The CDR3 nucleotides are TGTGCCAGCAGCTTATTGGGGCCTAGCGGGACGGAGACCCAGTACTTC. Its translation: CASSLLGPSGTETQYF.

Comment on this clonotype: In this CDR3 the conserved last residue, phenylalanine or tryptophan, is missing, so a read error is likely. The V and J genes are TRBV19 and TRBJ2-7, with D unresolved. The germline V and J ends were trimmed by 2 bases and 5 bases, with 10 bases remaining between them. This CDR3 comprises 13 residues. Germline lookup yields CDR1 LNHDA and CDR2 SQIVND (reference sequence). Here the CDR3 reads CASSIIYGDEQYL. CDR3 nucleotides: TGTGCCAGTAGTATAATTTACGGCGACGAGCAGTACCTC.

The V call is TRBV7-9, the J call TRBJ2-5; D gene unclear. CDR1 and CDR2 from the germline V gene are SEHNR and FQNEAQ (reference sequence). This CDR3 has 14 amino acids. Between the trimmed V and J ends, which lost 6 bases and 5 bases, there was a span of 16 bases. CDR3 in DNA: TGTGCCAGCAGACCTGACTTCCTTTGGGAGACCCAGTACTTC. Protein: CASRPDFLWETQYF. The full variable domain, completed using reference TRBV7-9 and TRBJ2-5, is DTGVSQNPRHKITKRGQNVTFRCDPISEHNRLYWYRQTLGQGPEFLTYFQNEAQLEKSRLLSDRFSAERPKGSFSTLEIQRTEQGDSAMYLCASRPDFLWETQYFGPGTRLLVL.

This clonotype was counted between two and nine times. The CDR3: CATSDPTRLNTGELFF. The CDR3 DNA sequence: TGTGCCACCAGTGACCCAACTAGGTTAAACACCGGGGAGCTGTTTTTT. The V gene is TRBV24-1, the J gene TRBJ2-2, with a possible D match to TRBD2 (5 bases). The ends were cut back, 4 bases at V and 2 bases at J, with 13 bases in the middle. Germline CDR1 KGHDR, CDR2 SFDVKD. The CDR3 spans 16 residues.